What follows are 20 T cell receptor beta chains derived from one specimen sequenced in a study of regulatory T cells in long-lasting Graves disease (dated by TCRdb to the early 2020s). The method was multiplex PCR. TCRdb names Illumina HiSeq 4000 as the instrument used. TCR beta libraries were built with iRepertoire HTBI primers and Arm-PCR amplification of CDR3 regions. The public reads were reprocessed in TCRdb via fastp at Q25 and MiXCR, keeping in-frame beta chains. Rows are combined by CDR3 protein, so each entry shows the most common genes and DNA. Across this sample there are 400,000 to 500,000 distinct CDR3 sequences, with about a sixth seen only once. Of the sample, about 11% falls within the top ten clones. Explained via the paper, the time point label denotes: newly diagnosed GD, antithyroid drugs for less than 3 months. For both TCR sequencing and RNA sequencing, RNA was extracted from PBMCs using TRIzol.

These same data were also listed under a study on T cells in Graves' hyperthyroidism and ophthalmopathy.

The sample was peripheral blood mononuclear cells (PBMCs), taken at new diagnosis, from a patient treated with antithyroid drugs. Receptor source: a woman in her thirties with Graves disease. Donor details come from another sample of the same person, matched by shared clones.

The chain links TRBV5-8 to TRBJ2-6; D is undetermined. The CDR3 sequence is 16 residues long. Trimming removed 8 bases at V and 0 bases at J, with 15 bases between. Germline V gene lookup returns CDR1 SGHTS and CDR2 YDEGEE. This CDR3 reads CASVGSLTSGANVLTF. The CDR3 DNA sequence: TGTGCCAGTGTAGGCAGCTTAACCTCTGGGGCCAACGTCCTGACTTTC.

The rearrangement uses TRBV18 and TRBJ2-5; possibly TRBD1 for D (7 bases). CDR3 length equals 15 residues. V was trimmed by 0 bases and J by 8 bases, leaving 16 bases between them. Germline-derived CDR1 and CDR2 are KGHSH and LQKENI. The CDR3 DNA sequence: TGTGCCAGCTCACCACCCAATGGGGGGACAGAAACCCAGTACTTC. Translating it yields CASSPPNGGTETQYF.

In this sample, this clonotype turned up a few times. This chain links TRBV6-5 with TRBJ1-2, with a possible D match to TRBD1 (5 bases). Germline CDR1 and CDR2: MNHEY and SVGAGI. This CDR3 contains 12 residues. The germline V and J ends were trimmed by 0 bases and 7 bases, with 6 bases remaining between them. The CDR3 region is CASSYSRGGYTF. In DNA form, the CDR3 reads TGTGCCAGCAGTTACTCAAGGGGTGGCTACACCTTC.

The V and J genes are TRBV3-1 and TRBJ2-2, with D tentatively TRBD2 (5 bases). Germline V CDR1 and CDR2: LGHDT, YNNKEL (reference sequence). V was pared by 1 base and J by 9 bases, with 15 bases between. The CDR3 is 15 amino acids. The CDR3 loop is CASSQVAGAPRELFF. The CDR3, as DNA: TGTGCCAGCAGCCAAGTTGCGGGTGCTCCCCGGGAGCTGTTTTTT.

This clonotype was detected many times. V usage is TRBV4-3 and J usage is TRBJ2-3; TRBD2 might be the D (6 bases). CDR3 size: 14 residues. The germline V gene encodes CDR1 LGHNA and CDR2 YSLEER. V was shortened by 1 base and J by 6 bases, with 11 bases between the two germline ends. The CDR3 is CASSQAAAGDTQYF. CDR3 nucleotide sequence: TGCGCCAGCAGCCAAGCCGCCGCGGGGGATACGCAGTATTTT.

In its sample, this clonotype was seen many times. The chain combines TRBV10-3 with TRBJ2-1; tentatively, D is TRBD1 (5 bases). Between the trimmed V and J ends, which lost 4 bases and 5 bases, there was a span of 15 bases. The CDR3 has 15 residues. Germline values: CDR1 ENHRY, CDR2 SYGVKD. CDR3 in DNA: TGTGCCATCAGTGTACTCCCCGACAGCGACAATGAGCAGTTCTTC. As protein: CAISVLPDSDNEQFF.

V and J are TRBV2 and TRBJ1-5; D perhaps matches TRBD1 (5 bases). This CDR3 is built from 12 residues. The ends were cut back, 4 bases at V and 11 bases at J, with 12 bases in the middle. Looked up from germline, CDR1 is SNHLY and CDR2 is FYNNEI. The CDR3 protein is CASSVPPGAQHF. The CDR3 region has the DNA TGTGCCAGCAGTGTACCCCCGGGGGCCCAGCATTTT.

The chain recombines TRBV28 with TRBJ1-6, with D possibly matching TRBD1 (5 bases). Germline V gives CDR1 MDHEN, CDR2 SYDVKM. CDR3 length: 14 amino acids. V was trimmed by 5 bases and J by 10 bases, leaving 15 bases between them. The CDR3 protein is CASSPGRGGSPLHF. The DNA for the CDR3 is TGTGCCAGCAGTCCGGGGCGGGGTGGGTCACCCCTCCACTTT.

At least ten counts were recorded for this clonotype. The chain carries TRBV5-6 and TRBJ2-1, with 7 bases lining up with TRBD2. The DNA end is more similar to TRBJ2-5, so the J call may be wrong. Germline CDR1 SGHDT, CDR2 YYEEEE. This CDR3 region has 16 residues. The CDR3 loop is CASSFSGASTGETQYF. CDR3 in DNA: TGTGCCAGCAGCTTCAGCGGGGCTTCGACCGGGGAGACCCAGTACTTC.

This clonotype was found many times. The chain links TRBV18 to TRBJ1-1; D possibly corresponds to TRBD1 (5 bases). Germline V gene data show CDR1 as KGHSH and CDR2 as LQKENI. V was cut by 8 bases and J by 2 bases, with 12 bases left in between. The CDR3 runs 13 residues. The CDR3 loop reads CASSKGPNTEAFF. The CDR3 DNA reads as TGTGCCAGCAGCAAGGGACCCAACACTGAAGCTTTCTTT. The variable domain in full, completed from reference TRBV18 and TRBJ1-1, reads NAGVMQNPRHLVRRRGQEARLRCSPMKGHSHVYWYRQLPEEGLKFMVYLQKENIIDESGMPKERFSAEFPKEGPSILRIQQVVRGDSAAYFCASSKGPNTEAFFGQGTRLTVV.

This clonotype was seen only a few times. The V gene is TRBV3-1, the J gene TRBJ1-1; a weak D match, TRBD1 (5 bases). This CDR3 region has 16 residues. The germline gives CDR1 LGHDT, CDR2 YNNKEL (reference sequence). V was pared by 0 bases and J by 1 base, with 12 bases between. DNA of the CDR3: TGTGCCAGCAGCCAAGATCTCGTGGGACCGAACACTGAAGCTTTCTTT. It yields the protein CASSQDLVGPNTEAFF.

This clonotype was detected ten times or more. The junction departs from the called germline gene at one end, perhaps through a read error. The chain recombines TRBV28 with TRBJ2-1, with D perhaps TRBD2 (5 bases). Germline values: CDR1 MDHEN, CDR2 SYDVKM. The length of the CDR3 is 15 residues. This CDR3 is CASSSDGRGNNGQFF. The CDR3 nucleotides read TGTGCCAGCAGTTCCGACGGACGGGGAAACAATGGGCAGTTCTTC. The variable domain in full, with the rest retrieved from reference TRBV28 and TRBJ2-1, is DVKVTQSSRYLVKRTGEKVFLECVQDMDHENMFWYRQDPGLGLRLIYFSYDVKMKEKGDIPEGYSVSREKKERFSLILESASTNQTSMYLCASSSDGRGNNGQFFGPGTRLTVL.

This clonotype was observed at least ten times. The chain couples TRBV28 to TRBJ2-7; TRBD1 matches at 7 bases. The CDR3 contains 17 residues. Trimming took 8 bases from V and 6 from J; bases not matched to a gene: 22. Germline V gene lookup returns CDR1 MDHEN and CDR2 SYDVKM. The CDR3 protein is CASYSDSGTASGIEQYF. In nucleotides, the CDR3 is TGTGCCAGCTACAGTGATTCCGGGACAGCCTCCGGAATCGAGCAGTACTTC.

J is TRBJ2-7 and V is TRBV3-1; D could derive from TRBD1 or TRBD2 (6 bases each). V gave up 4 bases and J gave up 3 bases, with 19 bases separating them. The CDR3 is made up of 16 amino acids. The germline CDR1 and CDR2 sequences are LGHDT and YNNKEL (reference sequence). CDR3: CASSPGEVVRGYEQYF. As DNA, the CDR3 is TGTGCCAGCAGCCCAGGGGAGGTTGTAAGAGGCTACGAGCAGTACTTC.

This clonotype was observed at least ten times. V usage is TRBV11-2 and J usage is TRBJ2-1; possibly TRBD2 for D (6 bases). The CDR3 is 15 residues long. V lost 1 base to trimming and J lost 9 bases, with 16 bases between them. Germline CDR1 SGHAT, CDR2 FQNNGV. CDR3: CASSLARDSSSEQFF. As DNA, the CDR3 is TGTGCCAGCAGCTTAGCACGGGACTCTTCCTCTGAGCAGTTCTTC. The full variable domain, with the rest looked up from reference TRBV11-2 and TRBJ2-1, is EAGVAQSPRYKIIEKRQSVAFWCNPISGHATLYWYQQILGQGPKLLIQFQNNGVVDDSQLPKDRFSAERLKGVDSTLKIQPAKLEDSAVYLCASSLARDSSSEQFFGPGTRLTVL.

This clonotype was observed many times. V gene TRBV7-9 combines with J gene TRBJ2-1, with D perhaps matching TRBD1 (5 bases). The CDR3 contains 15 residues. V lost 1 base, J lost 4 bases, and 11 bases lay in between. CDR1 is SEHNR, CDR2 FQNEAQ, per germline (reference sequence). The chain's CDR3 is CASSLGPGAYNEQFF. The CDR3 DNA is TGTGCCAGCAGCTTAGGACCTGGGGCGTACAATGAGCAGTTCTTC.

This clonotype was counted between two and nine times. This chain uses TRBV25-1 with TRBJ2-3, with a possible D match to TRBD1 (5 bases). The CDR3 spans 13 residues. V was clipped by 5 bases and J by 4 bases, with 10 bases between them. Germline values: CDR1 MGHDK, CDR2 SYGVNS. The CDR3 is CASSMTVADTQYF. CDR3 bases: TGTGCCAGCAGTATGACAGTTGCAGATACGCAGTATTTT.

The chain links TRBV29-1 to TRBJ2-2; D perhaps matches TRBD1 (6 bases). Germline values: CDR1 SQVTM, CDR2 ANQGSEA. CDR3 size: 14 residues. The V gene lost 6 bases and the J gene lost 5 bases, with 16 bases spanning the gap. For the CDR3, the DNA is TGCAGCGTCAGGGGTAAAGGTACTACCGGGGAGCTGTTTTTT. It translates to CSVRGKGTTGELFF.

At least ten counts were recorded for this clonotype. This chain uses TRBV10-2 with TRBJ2-5, with 8 bases lining up with TRBD2. Trimming removed 3 bases from V and 3 bases from J; junction bases left unmatched: 6. CDR1 and CDR2 (germline): WSHSY, SAAADI. This CDR3 is 15 amino acids long. DNA for the CDR3: TGCGCCAGCAGTGACATTAGAGCGGGAGAAGAGACCCAGTACTTC. Translation: CASSDIRAGEETQYF.

This clonotype came up many times. V usage is TRBV6-5 and J usage is TRBJ2-1; D unclear. Trimming removed 3 bases at V and 0 bases at J, with 9 bases between. In germline, CDR1 is MNHEY, CDR2 SVGAGI. The CDR3 covers 15 residues. CDR3 protein: CASSYYQSSYNEQFF. CDR3 coding DNA: TGTGCCAGCAGTTATTACCAGAGCTCCTACAATGAGCAGTTCTTC.